These 5 T cell receptor beta chains share one sample of origin, sequenced in a study of breast tumors, draining lymph nodes, adjacent tissues. One entry per CDR3 protein, called by TCRdb with MiXCR from the multiplex PCR reads. The sample lists 55,000 to 75,000 distinct CDR3 sequences, roughly 44% seen once, with roughly 9.1% in the top ten. Sequenced material: breast tumor tissue. The origin of the receptors is a female donor with breast cancer. Some clones in this sample may be carry-over from other donors' samples.

This clonotype was counted ten times or more. V is TRBV4-1 and J is TRBJ1-3; D might be TRBD1 (6 bases). The V and J ends lost 1 base and 4 bases respectively, with 14 bases between them. CDR1 is MGHRA and CDR2 is YSYEKL in the germline V gene. The CDR3 is 16 amino acids. CDR3 nucleotides: TGCGCCAGCAGCCAAGCAGTAACAGGGTCGGGAAACACCATATATTTT. Protein sequence: CASSQAVTGSGNTIYF.

The chain links TRBV2 to TRBJ2-4; 7 nucleotides line up with TRBD1. The V and J ends lost 4 bases and 0 bases, in that order; junction bases with no gene match: 12. CDR3 length: 18 residues. Germline-derived CDR1 and CDR2 are SNHLY and FYNNEI. CDR3 sequence (DNA): TGTGCCAGCAGTGTTGAAGGGGGCTATCCATTAGCCAAAAACATTCAGTACTTC. Protein: CASSVEGGYPLAKNIQYF. Drawing the rest from reference TRBV2 and TRBJ2-4, the complete variable domain is EPEVTQTPSHQVTQMGQEVILRCVPISNHLYFYWYRQILGQKVEFLVSFYNNEISEKSEIFDDQFSVERPDGSNFTLKIRSTKLEDSAMYFCASSVEGGYPLAKNIQYFGAGTRLSVL.

J is TRBJ1-3 and V is TRBV11-3; 11 bases line up with TRBD1. Germline-derived CDR1 and CDR2 are SGHNT and YENEEA. The CDR3 extends over 22 amino acids. V was clipped by 1 base and J by 0 bases; unmatched bases: 17. The CDR3 coding sequence is TGTGCCAGCAGCTTAGGCCCCGGACAGGGGGCCCTTCTCGACAGCTCTGGAAACACCATATATTTT. Its protein product is CASSLGPGQGALLDSSGNTIYF.

The chain recombines TRBV12-3 or TRBV12-4 with TRBJ1-2, with TRBD1 identical over 8 bases. The CDR3 totals 16 residues. The ends lost 8 bases at V and 5 bases at J; junction bases unmatched: 16. The CDR3 region is CASSATGALQLYGYTF. The CDR3 DNA sequence: TGTGCCAGCTCTGCGACAGGGGCCCTCCAATTATATGGCTACACCTTC.

The chain combines TRBV6-6 with TRBJ1-5, with 8 bases matching TRBD1. The V gene's germline CDR1 is MNHNY and CDR2 SVGAGI (reference sequence). V dropped 5 bases and J dropped 0; count of bases not matched to a gene: 18. There are 20 residues in the CDR3. The CDR3 DNA reads as TGTGCCAGCAGTCACTTATCGTGGGGGGGGACAGGTCTTAGCAATCAGCCCCAGCATTTT. This encodes CASSHLSWGGTGLSNQPQHF.